The 6 T cell receptor beta chains in this list originate from one sample, sequenced in a study of identical twins (dated by TCRdb to the mid-2010s). The protocol used for the library was 5' RACE. The data were produced on an Illumina HiSeq 2000. TCRdb trimmed the raw reads at Q25, called clones with MiXCR and kept productive beta chains. CDR3 protein sequences are deduplicated, and each keeps its most common genes and DNA. For this sample there are 1.5 million to 2 million distinct CDR3 sequences; under 35% appear just once. The ten top clones hold over 0.25% of the sample. The sequenced material came from cord blood. All receptors come from a newborn girl in good health.

This clonotype was seen a handful of times. The chain links TRBV29-1 to TRBJ2-7; a possible D gene is TRBD1 (6 bases). CDR1 and CDR2 from the germline V gene are SQVTM and ANQGSEA. The CDR3 consists of 10 residues. The CDR3: CWTASYEQYF. The DNA for the CDR3 is TGCTGGACAGCCTCCTACGAGCAGTACTTC.

Regarding this clonotype: This sequence may be a read error, since a much larger clone differs from it by one base. The chain has TRBV2 and TRBJ1-1; 9 bases fit TRBD1. This CDR3 has 13 amino acids. Germline V lookup: CDR1 SNHLY, CDR2 FYNNEI. The junction had 2 bases not matched to a gene; V was cut back by 8 bases and J by 1 base. CDR3 amino acids: CASWGQGNTEAFF. DNA of the CDR3: TGTGCCAGCTGGGGACAGGGGAACACTGAAGCTTTCTTT.

As concerns this clonotype: An end of the junction differs from the germline gene, which may be a read error. The V call is TRBV2, the J call TRBJ1-5; maybe TRBD1 (5 bases). The CDR3 covers 16 residues. In germline, CDR1 is SNHLY, CDR2 FYNNEI. This CDR3 reads CASSTDRDPRNLPQHF. The CDR3 region has the DNA TGTGCCAGCAGCACCGACCGGGACCCTAGGAATCTGCCCCAGCATTTT.

This clonotype was counted only a few times. The rearrangement joins TRBV24-1 to TRBJ2-1; possibly TRBD1 for D (5 bases). Germline loops: CDR1 KGHDR, CDR2 SFDVKD. Trimming left V 4 bases short and J 3 bases short, with 9 bases between. The CDR3 spans 14 residues. CDR3 DNA: TGTGCCACCAGTGAACAGGACGGCTACAATGAGCAGTTCTTC. Translation gives CATSEQDGYNEQFF.

This clonotype was counted a few times. The V call is TRBV20-1, the J call TRBJ1-1, with 8 bases aligning to TRBD1. The V segment lost 5 bases and the J segment 3 bases; nucleotides outside the gene matches: 8. The CDR3 is 14 residues long. The germline V gene has CDR1 DFQATT and CDR2 SNEGSKA (reference sequence). The CDR3 DNA is TGCAGTGCTCCGACAGGGGCGGGGTACACTGAAGCTTTCTTT. This encodes CSAPTGAGYTEAFF.

The table lists this clonotype with a few counts. V is TRBV5-1 and J is TRBJ2-1; 7 nucleotides align to TRBD2. Per the germline V gene, CDR1 is SGHRS and CDR2 is YFSETQ. Trimming removed 1 base from V and 7 bases from J; junction bases left unmatched: 14. The CDR3 covers 17 residues. The DNA for the CDR3 is TGCGCCAGCAGCTTGTCCCTACTAAGGGACTACCCGAATGAGCAGTTCTTC. Translation: CASSLSLLRDYPNEQFF. The whole variable domain, remainder taken from reference TRBV5-1 and TRBJ2-1, is KAGVTQTPRYLIKTRGQQVTLSCSPISGHRSVSWYQQTPGQGLQFLFEYFSETQRNKGNFPGRFSGRQFSNSRSEMNVSTLELGDSALYLCASSLSLLRDYPNEQFFGPGTRLTVL.